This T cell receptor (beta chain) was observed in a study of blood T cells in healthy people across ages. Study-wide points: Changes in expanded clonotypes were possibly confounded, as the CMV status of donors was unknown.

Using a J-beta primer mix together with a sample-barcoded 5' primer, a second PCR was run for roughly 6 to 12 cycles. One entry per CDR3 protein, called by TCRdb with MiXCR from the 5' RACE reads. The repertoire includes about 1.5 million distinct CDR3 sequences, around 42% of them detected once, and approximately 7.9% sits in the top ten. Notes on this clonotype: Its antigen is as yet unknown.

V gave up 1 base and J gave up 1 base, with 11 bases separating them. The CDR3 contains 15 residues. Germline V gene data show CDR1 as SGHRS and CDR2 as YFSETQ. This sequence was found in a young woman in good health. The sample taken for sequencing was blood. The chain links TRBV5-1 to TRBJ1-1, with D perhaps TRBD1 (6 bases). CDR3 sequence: CASSLSQGPNTEAFF. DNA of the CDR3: TGCGCCAGCAGCTTGAGCCAGGGGCCGAACACTGAAGCTTTCTTT.